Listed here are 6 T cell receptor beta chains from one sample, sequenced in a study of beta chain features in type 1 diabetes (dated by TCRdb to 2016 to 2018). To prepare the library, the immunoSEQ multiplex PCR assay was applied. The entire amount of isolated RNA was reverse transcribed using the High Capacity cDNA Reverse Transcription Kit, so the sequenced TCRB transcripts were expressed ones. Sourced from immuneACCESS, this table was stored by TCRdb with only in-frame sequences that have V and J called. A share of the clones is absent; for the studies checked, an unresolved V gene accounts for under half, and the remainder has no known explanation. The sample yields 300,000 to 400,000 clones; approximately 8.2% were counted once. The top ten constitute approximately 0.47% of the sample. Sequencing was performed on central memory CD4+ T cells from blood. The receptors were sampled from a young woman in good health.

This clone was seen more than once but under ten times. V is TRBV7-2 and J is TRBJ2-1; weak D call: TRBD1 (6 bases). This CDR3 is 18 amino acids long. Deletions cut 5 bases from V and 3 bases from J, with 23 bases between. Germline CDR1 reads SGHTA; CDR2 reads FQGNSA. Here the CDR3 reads CASSDPLGTPRIYNEQFF. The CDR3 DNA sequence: TGTGCCAGCAGCGATCCTTTAGGGACACCTCGTATCTACAATGAGCAGTTCTTC.

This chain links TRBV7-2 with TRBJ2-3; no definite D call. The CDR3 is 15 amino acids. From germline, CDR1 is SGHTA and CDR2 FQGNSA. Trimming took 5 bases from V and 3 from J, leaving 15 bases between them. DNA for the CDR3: TGTGCCAGCAGCCAAGATCTGACCCATACAGATACGCAGTATTTT. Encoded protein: CASSQDLTHTDTQYF.

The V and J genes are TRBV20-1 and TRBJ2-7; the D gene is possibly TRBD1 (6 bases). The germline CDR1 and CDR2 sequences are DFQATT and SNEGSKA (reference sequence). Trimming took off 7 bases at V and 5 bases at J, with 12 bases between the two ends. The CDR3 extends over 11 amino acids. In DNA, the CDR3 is TGCAGTGGAGGTCAGGGGAACGAGCAGTACTTC. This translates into CSGGQGNEQYF.

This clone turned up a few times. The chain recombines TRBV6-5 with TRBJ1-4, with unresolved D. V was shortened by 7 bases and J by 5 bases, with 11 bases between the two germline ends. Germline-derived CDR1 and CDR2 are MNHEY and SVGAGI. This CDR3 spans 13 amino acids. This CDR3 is CASTTDPNEKLFF. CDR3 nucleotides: TGTGCCAGCACCACGGACCCGAATGAAAAACTGTTTTTT.

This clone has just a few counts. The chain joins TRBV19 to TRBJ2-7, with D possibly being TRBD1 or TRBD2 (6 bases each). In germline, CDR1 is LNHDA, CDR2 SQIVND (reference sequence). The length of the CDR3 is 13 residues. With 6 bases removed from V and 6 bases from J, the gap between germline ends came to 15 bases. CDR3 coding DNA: TGTGCCAGTAGCCTCTTACAGGGAGGCGAGCAGTACTTC. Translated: CASSLLQGGEQYF. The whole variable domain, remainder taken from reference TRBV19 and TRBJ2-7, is DGGITQSPKYLFRKEGQNVTLSCEQNLNHDAMYWYRQDPGQGLRLIYYSQIVNDFQKGDIAEGYSVSREKKESFPLTVTSAQKNPTAFYLCASSLLQGGEQYFGPGTRLTVT.

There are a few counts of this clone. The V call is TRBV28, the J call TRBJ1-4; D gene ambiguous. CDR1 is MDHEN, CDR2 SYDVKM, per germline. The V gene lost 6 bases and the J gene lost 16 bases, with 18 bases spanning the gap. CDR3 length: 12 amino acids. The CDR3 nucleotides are TGTGCCAGCAGCCCGCTGCGTGGGATTAGGTTTTTT. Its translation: CASSPLRGIRFF.